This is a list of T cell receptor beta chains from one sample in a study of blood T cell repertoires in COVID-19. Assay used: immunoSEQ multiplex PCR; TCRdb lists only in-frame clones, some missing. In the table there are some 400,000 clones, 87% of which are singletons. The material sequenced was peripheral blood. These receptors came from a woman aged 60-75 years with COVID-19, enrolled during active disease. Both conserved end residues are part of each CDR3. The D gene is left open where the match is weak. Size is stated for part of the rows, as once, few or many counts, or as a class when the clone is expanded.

CASRRDSSSYEQYF TGTGCCAGCAGACGGGACTCGAGTTCCTACGAGCAGTACTTC TRBV6-6 . TRBJ2-7 once
CASSLIFTGNNEQFF TGTGCCAGCAGCTTAATTTTCACAGGTAACAATGAGCAGTTCTTC TRBV7-3 . TRBJ2-1 once
CASSLAAGTYEQYF TGCGCCAGCAGCTTGGCCGCGGGGACCTACGAGCAGTACTTC TRBV5-1 . TRBJ2-7 .
CASSQTDRGWNTEAFF TGTGCCAGCAGCCAGACAGACAGGGGTTGGAACACTGAAGCTTTCTTT TRBV3-1/TRBV3-2 TRBD1 TRBJ1-1 .
CASKMDRGKESGELFF TGTGCCAGCAAAATGGACAGGGGGAAGGAGAGCGGGGAGCTGTTTTTT TRBV5-5 TRBD1 TRBJ2-2 .
CAWNIGAKVTGELFF TGTGCCTGGAATATAGGGGCGAAGGTCACCGGGGAGCTGTTTTTT TRBV30 . TRBJ2-2 .
CATSDPARVPREAFF TGTGCCACCAGTGATCCCGCGCGGGTCCCAAGGGAAGCTTTCTTT TRBV24-1 . TRBJ1-1 .
CASSRGTEAFF TGTGCCAGCAGTCGGGGGACTGAAGCTTTCTTT TRBV9 . TRBJ1-1 .
CASSLMSGGNNEQFF TGTGCCAGCAGCTTAATGAGCGGGGGGAACAATGAGCAGTTCTTC TRBV7-3 TRBD2 TRBJ2-1 .
CASSQAQGALMYF TGCGCCAGCAGCCAAGCCCAGGGGGCGTTGATGTACTTC TRBV4-1 TRBD1 TRBJ2-4 .
CASSYSQGSGANVLTF TGTGCCAGCAGTTACTCCCAGGGCTCTGGGGCCAACGTCCTGACTTTC TRBV6-5 . TRBJ2-6 .
CASSPTNILNQPQHF TGCGCCAGCAGTCCAACGAACATTCTGAATCAGCCCCAGCATTTT TRBV23-1 . TRBJ1-5 .
CASSSSLTTSLSSEQYF TGTGCCAGCAGCTCTAGCTTAACGACTAGCTTATCTAGCGAGCAGTACTTC TRBV27 TRBD2 TRBJ2-7 .
CATRSGQGYGYTF TGTGCCACTCGCAGCGGGCAAGGTTATGGCTACACCTTC TRBV6-5 . TRBJ1-2 .
CASSHRGGYTF TGTGCCAGTAGTCACAGGGGTGGCTACACCTTC TRBV19 TRBD1 TRBJ1-2 .
CASSPGEAGGEAFF TGTGCCAGCTCACCTGGCGAGGCGGGAGGTGAAGCTTTCTTT TRBV18 . TRBJ1-1 once
CASSFTGEYEQYF TGCGCCAGCAGCTTCACAGGGGAGTACGAGCAGTACTTC TRBV5-1 TRBD1 TRBJ2-7 few
CASSSESFMNTEAFF TGCGCCAGCAGCTCCGAGTCCTTTATGAACACTGAAGCTTTCTTT TRBV5-1 . TRBJ1-1 .
CASSLSHSRLNEQFF TGTGCCAGCAGCTTGTCCCACTCGAGACTCAATGAGCAGTTCTTC TRBV7-2 . TRBJ2-1 .
CASSQGQVQTFF TGTGCCAGCAGCCAAGGACAGGTCCAGACTTTCTTT TRBV7-8 TRBD1 TRBJ1-1 .
CASSTGTGLYF TGTGCCAGTAGTACGGGGACAGGACTGTACTTC TRBV19 TRBD1 TRBJ2-7 .
CASISEQVFYGYTF TGTGCCAGCATTTCTGAACAGGTTTTTTATGGCTACACCTTC TRBV2 . TRBJ1-2 .
CASSLVRRGNSPLHF TGTGCCAGCAGTTTGGTCCGGAGAGGTAATTCACCCCTCCACTTT TRBV28 . TRBJ1-6 .
CATSRDTGNTEAFF TGTGCCACCAGCAGAGATACAGGGAACACTGAAGCTTTCTTT TRBV15 . TRBJ1-1 .
CASSSSTGGRETQYF TGTGCCAGCAGCTCCTCAACAGGGGGTCGAGAGACCCAGTACTTC TRBV5-5 TRBD1 TRBJ2-5 .
CASSSLPQGDTYGYTF TGCGCCAGCAGCTCATTACCCCAAGGGGACACCTATGGCTACACCTTC TRBV5-1 . TRBJ1-2 .
CASSTRDYEQYF TGCGCCAGCAGCACCCGGGACTACGAGCAGTACTTC TRBV5-1 . TRBJ2-7 once
CASSYRQGANTGELFF TGTGCCAGCAGTTACCGGCAGGGGGCGAACACCGGGGAGCTGTTTTTT TRBV6-2/TRBV6-3 TRBD1 TRBJ2-2 .
CASSPRQGNGETQYF TGTGCCAGCTCACCAAGACAGGGCAACGGAGAGACCCAGTACTTC TRBV18 TRBD1 TRBJ2-5 .
CASSLGTGNTDTQYF TGTGCCAGCTCACTAGGGACAGGGAATACAGATACGCAGTATTTT TRBV18 TRBD1 TRBJ2-3 .
CASRQANQPQHF TGTGCCAGCCGTCAGGCCAATCAGCCCCAGCATTTT TRBV6-1 . TRBJ1-5 .
CASSDVPSNTEAFF TGTGCCAGCAGTGATGTCCCCTCGAACACTGAAGCTTTCTTT TRBV25-1 . TRBJ1-1 .
CASNPGLYPGNTIYF TGTGCCAGCAATCCAGGCCTCTACCCTGGAAACACCATATATTTT TRBV6-5 . TRBJ1-3 .
CAWRKGLGSSYEQYF TGTGCCTGGAGAAAGGGACTAGGAAGCTCCTACGAGCAGTACTTC TRBV30 TRBD2 TRBJ2-7 .
CASKRWGQPNGPDTQYF TGCGCCAGCAAAAGATGGGGACAGCCTAATGGGCCAGATACGCAGTATTTT TRBV5-1 TRBD1 TRBJ2-3 few
CASSPATGQRGYGYTF TGTGCCAGCTCACCCGCGACGGGACAGCGCGGCTATGGCTACACCTTC TRBV18 TRBD1 TRBJ1-2 .